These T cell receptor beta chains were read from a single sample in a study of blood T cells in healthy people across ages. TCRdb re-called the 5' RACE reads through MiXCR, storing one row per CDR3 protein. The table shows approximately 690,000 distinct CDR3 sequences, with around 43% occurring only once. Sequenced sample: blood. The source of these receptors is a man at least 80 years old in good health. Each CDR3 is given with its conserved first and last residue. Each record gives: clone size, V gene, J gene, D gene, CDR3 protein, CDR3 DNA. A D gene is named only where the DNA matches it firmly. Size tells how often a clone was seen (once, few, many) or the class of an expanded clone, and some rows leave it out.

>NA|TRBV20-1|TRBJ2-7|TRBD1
CSAYDGQGANEQYF
TGCAGTGCTTACGATGGACAGGGGGCGAACGAGCAGTACTTC
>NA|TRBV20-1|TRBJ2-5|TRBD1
CSAPIQGVETQYF
TGCAGTGCTCCAATACAGGGGGTAGAGACCCAGTACTTC
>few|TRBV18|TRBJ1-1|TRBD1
CASSHRGVETEAFF
TGTGCCAGCTCACACAGGGGAGTAGAGACTGAAGCTTTCTTT
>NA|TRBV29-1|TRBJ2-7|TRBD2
CSVDRTSGTHEQYF
TGCAGCGTGGACCGGACTAGCGGGACGCATGAGCAGTACTTC
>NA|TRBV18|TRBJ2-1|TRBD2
CASSPQRGDNEQFF
TGTGCCAGCTCACCACAGCGGGGGGACAATGAGCAGTTCTTC
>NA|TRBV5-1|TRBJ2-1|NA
CASSLELAPPHEQFF
TGCGCCAGCAGCTTGGAGCTAGCCCCCCCCCATGAGCAGTTCTTC
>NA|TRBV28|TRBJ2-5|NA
CASSFTLETQYF
TGTGCCAGCAGTTTCACCTTGGAGACCCAGTACTTC
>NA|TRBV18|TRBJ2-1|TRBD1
CASSPGTGGLYEQFF
TGTGCCAGCTCACCCGGGACAGGGGGCCTTTATGAGCAGTTCTTC
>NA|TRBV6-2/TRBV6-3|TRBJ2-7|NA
CASTLWRGSEEQYF
TGTGCCAGCACTCTTTGGCGCGGTTCGGAAGAGCAGTACTTC
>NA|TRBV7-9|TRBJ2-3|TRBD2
CAGRRGLAGSTDTQYF
TGTGCCGGTCGGAGGGGACTAGCGGGAAGCACAGATACGCAGTATTTT
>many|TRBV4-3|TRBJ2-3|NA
CASSPEGLSTDTQYF
TGCGCCAGCAGCCCCGAGGGATTAAGCACAGATACGCAGTATTTT
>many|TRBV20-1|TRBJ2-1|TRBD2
CSARDTGLAGVEQFF
TGCAGTGCTAGAGATACGGGACTAGCGGGGGTTGAGCAGTTCTTC
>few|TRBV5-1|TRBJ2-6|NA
CASSSQGPQSGANVLTF
TGCGCCAGCAGCTCTCAGGGCCCCCAAAGTGGGGCCAACGTCCTGACTTTC
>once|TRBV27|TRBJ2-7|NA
CASSLSYQGLYEQYF
TGTGCCAGCAGTTTATCGTATCAGGGCCTCTACGAGCAGTACTTC
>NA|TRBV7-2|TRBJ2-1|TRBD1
CASSSWGQGADEQFF
TGTGCCAGCAGTAGTTGGGGACAGGGGGCGGACGAGCAGTTCTTC
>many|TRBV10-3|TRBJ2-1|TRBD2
CAIARGGNEQFF
TGTGCCATCGCCCGGGGGGGAAATGAGCAGTTCTTC
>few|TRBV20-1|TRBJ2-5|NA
CSATKLGAGSRETQYF
TGCAGTGCTACCAAGCTAGGGGCGGGAAGCCGTGAGACCCAGTACTTC
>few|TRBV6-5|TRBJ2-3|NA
CASSNFGDTQYF
TGTGCCAGCAGCAACTTCGGGGATACGCAGTATTTT
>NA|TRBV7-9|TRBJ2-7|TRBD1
CASSLTGTEQYF
TGTGCCAGCAGCTTGACAGGGACCGAGCAGTACTTC
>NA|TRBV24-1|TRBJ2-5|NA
CATSSAGVAYNEQYF
TGTGCCACCTCCTCCGCTGGGGTGGCGTACAATGAGCAGTACTTC
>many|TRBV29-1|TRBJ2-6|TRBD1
CSAAGTGGTGANVLTF
TGCAGCGCTGCTGGGACAGGGGGAACTGGGGCCAACGTCCTGACTTTC
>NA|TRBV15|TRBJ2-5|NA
CATSRDGTSGMEDEQYF
TGTGCCACCAGCAGAGATGGAACGTCGGGGATGGAGGATGAGCAGTACTTC
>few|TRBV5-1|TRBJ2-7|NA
CASSTTPLNYEQYF
TGCGCCAGCAGCACGACTCCCCTAAACTACGAGCAGTACTTC
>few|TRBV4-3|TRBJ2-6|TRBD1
CASSLYSPGQGVVNSGANVLTF
TGCGCCAGCAGCCTTTATTCCCCGGGACAGGGGGTCGTTAACTCTGGGGCCAACGTCCTGACTTTC
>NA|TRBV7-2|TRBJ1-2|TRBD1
CASRLDRGGYTF
TGTGCCAGCAGACTCGACAGGGGTGGCTACACCTTC
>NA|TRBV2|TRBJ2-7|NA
CASREQGSTYEQYF
TGTGCCAGCAGGGAACAGGGTTCTACCTACGAGCAGTACTTC
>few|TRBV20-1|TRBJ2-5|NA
CSAAKTTGEETQYF
TGCAGTGCTGCCAAAACGACTGGGGAAGAGACCCAGTACTTC
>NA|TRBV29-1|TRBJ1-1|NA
CSVVSQDVMNTEAFF
TGCAGCGTTGTTAGCCAGGATGTAATGAACACTGAAGCTTTCTTT
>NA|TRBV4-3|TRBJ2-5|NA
CASSQEERETQYF
TGCGCCAGCAGCCAAGAGGAAAGGGAGACCCAGTACTTC
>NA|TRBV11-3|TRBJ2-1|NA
CASSVDGNEQFF
TGTGCCAGCAGCGTAGATGGAAATGAGCAGTTCTTC